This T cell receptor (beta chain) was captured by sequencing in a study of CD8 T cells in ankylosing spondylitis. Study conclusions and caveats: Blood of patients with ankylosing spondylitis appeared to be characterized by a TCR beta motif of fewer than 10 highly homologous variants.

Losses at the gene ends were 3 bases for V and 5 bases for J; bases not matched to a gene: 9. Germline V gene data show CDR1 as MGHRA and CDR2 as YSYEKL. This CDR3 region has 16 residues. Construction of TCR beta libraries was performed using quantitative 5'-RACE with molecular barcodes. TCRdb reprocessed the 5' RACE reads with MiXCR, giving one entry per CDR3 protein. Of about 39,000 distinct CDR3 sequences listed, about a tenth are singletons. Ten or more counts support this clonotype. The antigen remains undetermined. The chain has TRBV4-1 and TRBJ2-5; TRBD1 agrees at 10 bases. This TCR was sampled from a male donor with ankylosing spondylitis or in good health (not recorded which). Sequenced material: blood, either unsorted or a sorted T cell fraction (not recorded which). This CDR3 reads CASSQEPGQGQETQYF. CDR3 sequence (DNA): TGCGCCAGCAGCCAGGAGCCGGGACAGGGGCAGGAGACCCAGTACTTC.